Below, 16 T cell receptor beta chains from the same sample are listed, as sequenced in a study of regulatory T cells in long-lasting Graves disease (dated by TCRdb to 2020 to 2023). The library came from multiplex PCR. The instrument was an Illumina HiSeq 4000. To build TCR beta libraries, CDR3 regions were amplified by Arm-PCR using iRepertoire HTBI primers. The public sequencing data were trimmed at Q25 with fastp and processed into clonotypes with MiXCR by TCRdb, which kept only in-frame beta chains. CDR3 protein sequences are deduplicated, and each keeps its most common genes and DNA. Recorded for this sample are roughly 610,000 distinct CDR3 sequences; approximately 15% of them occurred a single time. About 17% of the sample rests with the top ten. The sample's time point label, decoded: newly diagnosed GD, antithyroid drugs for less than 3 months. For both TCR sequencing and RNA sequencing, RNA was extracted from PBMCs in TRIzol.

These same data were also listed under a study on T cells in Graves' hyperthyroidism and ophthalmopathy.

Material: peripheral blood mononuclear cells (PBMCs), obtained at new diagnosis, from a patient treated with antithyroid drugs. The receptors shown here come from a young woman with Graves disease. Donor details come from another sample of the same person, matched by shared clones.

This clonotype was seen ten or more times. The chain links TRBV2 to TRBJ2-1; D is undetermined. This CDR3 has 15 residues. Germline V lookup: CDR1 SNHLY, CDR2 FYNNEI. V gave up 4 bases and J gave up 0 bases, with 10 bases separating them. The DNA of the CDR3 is TGTGCCAGCAGTGCGACCGAGACCTCCTACAATGAGCAGTTCTTC. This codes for CASSATETSYNEQFF.

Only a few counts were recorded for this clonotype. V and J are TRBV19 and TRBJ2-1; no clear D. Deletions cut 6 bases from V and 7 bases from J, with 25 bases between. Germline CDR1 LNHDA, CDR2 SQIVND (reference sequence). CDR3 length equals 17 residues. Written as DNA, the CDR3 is TGTGCCAGTAGCAAACAAACCCCCTCGGGCAGGCTGAATGAGCAGTTCTTC. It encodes CASSKQTPSGRLNEQFF.

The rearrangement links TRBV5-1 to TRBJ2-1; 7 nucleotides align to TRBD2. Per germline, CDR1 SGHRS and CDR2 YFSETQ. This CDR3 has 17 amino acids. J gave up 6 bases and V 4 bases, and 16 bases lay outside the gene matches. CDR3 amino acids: CASSPGLTLAVTNEQFF. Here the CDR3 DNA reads TGCGCCAGCAGCCCTGGACTGACTCTAGCGGTAACCAATGAGCAGTTCTTC.

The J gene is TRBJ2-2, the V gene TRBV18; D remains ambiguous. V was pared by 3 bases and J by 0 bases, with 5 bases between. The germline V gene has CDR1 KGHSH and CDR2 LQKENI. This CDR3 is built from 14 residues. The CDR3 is CASSPRSNTGELFF. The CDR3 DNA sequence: TGTGCCAGCTCACCTCGATCGAACACCGGGGAGCTGTTTTTT. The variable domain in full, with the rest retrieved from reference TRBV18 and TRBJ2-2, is NAGVMQNPRHLVRRRGQEARLRCSPMKGHSHVYWYRQLPEEGLKFMVYLQKENIIDESGMPKERFSAEFPKEGPSILRIQQVVRGDSAAYFCASSPRSNTGELFFGEGSRLTVL.

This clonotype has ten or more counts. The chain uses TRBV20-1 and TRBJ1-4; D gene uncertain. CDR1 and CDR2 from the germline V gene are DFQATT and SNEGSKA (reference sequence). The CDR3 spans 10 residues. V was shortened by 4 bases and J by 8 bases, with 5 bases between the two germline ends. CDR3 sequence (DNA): TGCAGTGCTAAGTTGGAAAAACTGTTTTTT. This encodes CSAKLEKLFF.

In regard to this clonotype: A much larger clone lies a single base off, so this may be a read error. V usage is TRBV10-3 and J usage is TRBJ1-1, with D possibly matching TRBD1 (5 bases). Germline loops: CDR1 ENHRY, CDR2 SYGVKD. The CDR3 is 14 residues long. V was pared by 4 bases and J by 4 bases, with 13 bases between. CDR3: CAISGRGWSTEAFF. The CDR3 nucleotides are TGTGCCATCAGTGGGAGGGGTTGGTCCACTGAAGCTTTCTTT.

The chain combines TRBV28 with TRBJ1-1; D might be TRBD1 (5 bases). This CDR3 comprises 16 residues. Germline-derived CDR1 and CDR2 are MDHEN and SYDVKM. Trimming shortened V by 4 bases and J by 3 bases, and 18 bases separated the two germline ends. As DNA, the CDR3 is TGTGCCAGCAGTTCCTGGGACCTAAGAGGCGACACTGAAGCTTTCTTT. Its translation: CASSSWDLRGDTEAFF.

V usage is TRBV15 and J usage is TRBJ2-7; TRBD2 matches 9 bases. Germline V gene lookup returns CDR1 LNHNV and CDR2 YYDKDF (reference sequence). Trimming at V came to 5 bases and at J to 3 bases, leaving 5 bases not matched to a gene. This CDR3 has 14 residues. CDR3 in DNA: TGTGCCACCAGCGGATTAGCGGGAGTCTACGAGCAGTACTTC. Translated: CATSGLAGVYEQYF.

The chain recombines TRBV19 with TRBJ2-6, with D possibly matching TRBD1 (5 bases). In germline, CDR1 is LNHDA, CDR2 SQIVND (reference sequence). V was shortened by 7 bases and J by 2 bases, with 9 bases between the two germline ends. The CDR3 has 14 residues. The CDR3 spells CASTSGPGANVLTF. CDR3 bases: TGTGCCAGTACGTCAGGGCCTGGGGCCAACGTCCTGACTTTC.

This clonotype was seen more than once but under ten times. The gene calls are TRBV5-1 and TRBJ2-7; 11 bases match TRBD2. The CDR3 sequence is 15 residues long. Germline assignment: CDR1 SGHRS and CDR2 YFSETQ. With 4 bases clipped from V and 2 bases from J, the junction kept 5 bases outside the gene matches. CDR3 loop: CASSSQLAGAYEQYF. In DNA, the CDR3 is TGCGCCAGCAGCAGTCAACTAGCGGGAGCCTACGAGCAGTACTTC.

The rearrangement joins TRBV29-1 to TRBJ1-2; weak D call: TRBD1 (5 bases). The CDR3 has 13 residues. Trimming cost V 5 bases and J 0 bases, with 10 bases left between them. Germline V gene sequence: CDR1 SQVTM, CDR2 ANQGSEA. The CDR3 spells CSVTQTANYGYTF. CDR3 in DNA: TGCAGCGTTACCCAGACAGCTAACTATGGCTACACCTTC.

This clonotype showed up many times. The CDR3 nucleotides read TGTGCCAGCAGACCTAGGGACAGGGGGCTCTCTCCTGGGGCCAACGTCCTGACTTTC. Protein: CASRPRDRGLSPGANVLTF. The chain has TRBV12-3 or TRBV12-4 and TRBJ2-6; TRBD1 aligns across 12 bases. The V and J ends lost 6 bases and 2 bases, in that order; junction bases with no gene match: 11. This CDR3 has 19 residues.

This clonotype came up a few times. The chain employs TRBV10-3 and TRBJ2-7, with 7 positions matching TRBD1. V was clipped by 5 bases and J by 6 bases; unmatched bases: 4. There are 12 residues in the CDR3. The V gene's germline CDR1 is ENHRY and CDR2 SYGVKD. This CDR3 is CAISPSGGEQYF. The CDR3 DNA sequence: TGTGCCATCAGTCCTTCAGGGGGCGAGCAGTACTTC.

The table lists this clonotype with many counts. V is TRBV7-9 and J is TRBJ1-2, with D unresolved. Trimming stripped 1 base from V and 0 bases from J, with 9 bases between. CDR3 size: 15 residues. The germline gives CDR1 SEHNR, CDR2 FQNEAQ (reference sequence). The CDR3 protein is CASSLVAVANYGYTF. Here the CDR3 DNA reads TGTGCCAGCAGCTTAGTGGCCGTCGCTAACTATGGCTACACCTTC.

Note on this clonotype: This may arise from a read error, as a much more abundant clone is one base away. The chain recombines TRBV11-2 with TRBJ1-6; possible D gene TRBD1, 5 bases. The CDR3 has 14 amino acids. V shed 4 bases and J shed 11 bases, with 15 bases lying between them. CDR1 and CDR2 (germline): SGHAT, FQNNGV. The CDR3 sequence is CASSWQGWNPPLHF. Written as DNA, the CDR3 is TGTGCCAGCAGCTGGCAGGGTTGGAATCCACCCCTCCACTTT.

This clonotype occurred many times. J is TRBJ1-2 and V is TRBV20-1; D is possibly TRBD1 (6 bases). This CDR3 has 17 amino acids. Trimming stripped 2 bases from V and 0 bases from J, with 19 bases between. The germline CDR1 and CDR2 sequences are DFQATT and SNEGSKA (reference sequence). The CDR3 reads CSARPTGWGQANYGYTF. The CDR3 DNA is TGCAGTGCTAGACCCACAGGGTGGGGCCAAGCTAACTATGGCTACACCTTC.